This TCR beta chain derives from a study of blood T cell repertoires in COVID-19. Across the study: Nucleic acid was either cDNA or gDNA, and it came from T cells, B-cell-depleted T cells, or PBMCs.

The assay was immunoSEQ multiplex PCR, and TCRdb's table has in-frame clones only and misses some. The data show 75,000 to 95,000 clones, roughly 89% seen once. The trim removed 2 bases at V and 10 bases at J, leaving 6 bases unmatched. This CDR3 spans 14 amino acids. Germline CDR1 is LGHNA and CDR2 is YSLEER. Sequences were obtained from peripheral blood. The chain is built from TRBV4-3 and TRBJ2-1; 9 bases match TRBD2. The TCR was taken from a man aged 50-59 years with active COVID-19. CDR3 sequence: CASSQRAGGREQFF. The CDR3 DNA follows: TGCGCCAGCAGCCAAAGAGCGGGGGGAAGAGAGCAGTTCTTC.